The clone carrying this T cell receptor beta chain showed up many times. The record originates from a study of human T cells and chemical hapten exposure. TCRdb used MiXCR to reprocess the 5' RACE reads, holding one entry per CDR3 protein. The sample holds 110,000 to 150,000 distinct CDR3 sequences, 4.1% seen once. RNA extraction used unfractionated whole blood as the source of total RNA. J was trimmed by 1 base and V by 6 bases; bases with no gene match: 8. The germline CDR1 and CDR2 sequences are MGHDK and SYGVNS. This CDR3 comprises 15 residues. The chain couples TRBV25-1 to TRBJ2-7, with 8 nucleotides matching TRBD2. This clonotype originated in a female donor in good health. CDR3 in amino acids: CASSRGGLGSYEQYF. CDR3 bases: TGTGCCAGCAGCCGGGGGGGACTAGGATCCTACGAGCAGTACTTC.